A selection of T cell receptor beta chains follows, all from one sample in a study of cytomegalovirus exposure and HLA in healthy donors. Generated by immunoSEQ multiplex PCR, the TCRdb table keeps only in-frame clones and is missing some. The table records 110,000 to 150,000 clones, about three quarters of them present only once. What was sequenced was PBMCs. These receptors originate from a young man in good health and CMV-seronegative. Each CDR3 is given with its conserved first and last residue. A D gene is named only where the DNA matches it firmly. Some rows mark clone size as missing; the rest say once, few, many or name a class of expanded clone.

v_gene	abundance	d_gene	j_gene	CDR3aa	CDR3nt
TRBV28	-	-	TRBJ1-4	CASREQGATEKLFF	TGTGCCAGCAGGGAACAGGGCGCTACTGAAAAACTGTTTTTT
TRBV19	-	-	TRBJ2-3	CASSNPLRSTQYF	TGTGCCAGTAGTAACCCCCTTAGGAGCACGCAGTATTTT
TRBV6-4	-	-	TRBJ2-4	CASSDSLYPLTGDLAKNIQYF	TGTGCCAGCAGTGACTCCTTGTATCCGCTGACGGGAGATTTAGCCAAAAACATTCAGTACTTC
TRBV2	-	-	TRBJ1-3	CASTLPWGAPLSGNTIYF	TGTGCCAGCACCCTCCCGTGGGGAGCTCCCCTCTCTGGAAACACCATATATTTT
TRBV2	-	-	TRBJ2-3	CATSRAGGTDTQYF	TGTGCCACGAGTAGGGCGGGTGGCACAGATACGCAGTATTTT
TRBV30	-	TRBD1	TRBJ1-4	CAWDDTGGPNEKLFF	TGTGCCTGGGACGATACAGGGGGTCCTAATGAAAAACTGTTTTTT
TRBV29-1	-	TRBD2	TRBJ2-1	CSAYGTSGRDTNEQFF	TGCAGCGCTTATGGGACTAGCGGGAGAGATACCAATGAGCAGTTCTTC
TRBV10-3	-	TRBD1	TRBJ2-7	CAISDEDRGLYEQYF	TGTGCCATCAGTGATGAAGACAGGGGGTTATACGAGCAGTACTTC
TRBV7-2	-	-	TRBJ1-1	CASSFTARATEAFF	TGTGCCAGCAGCTTTACGGCCAGGGCCACTGAAGCTTTCTTT
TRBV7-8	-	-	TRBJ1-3	CASSRGGAGNTIYF	TGTGCCAGCAGCCGCGGGGGTGCTGGAAACACCATATATTTT
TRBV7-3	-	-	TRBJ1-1	CASSLEGMGTEAFF	TGTGCCAGCAGCTTGGAGGGGATGGGGACTGAAGCTTTCTTT
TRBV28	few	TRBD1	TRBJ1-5	CATSTGWNQPQHF	TGTGCCACCTCGACAGGGTGGAATCAGCCCCAGCATTTT
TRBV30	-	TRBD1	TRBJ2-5	CAWSQGAETQYF	TGTGCCTGGAGTCAGGGGGCTGAGACCCAGTACTTC
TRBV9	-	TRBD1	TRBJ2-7	CASSHPIDRGQPYEQYF	TGTGCCAGCAGCCATCCCATCGACAGGGGGCAACCCTACGAGCAGTACTTC
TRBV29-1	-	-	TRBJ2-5	CSVVRQIQETQYF	TGCAGCGTTGTACGTCAGATTCAAGAGACCCAGTACTTC
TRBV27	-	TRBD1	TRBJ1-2	CASIPNPGQGGAGYTF	TGTGCCAGCATCCCCAACCCGGGACAGGGAGGGGCTGGCTACACCTTC
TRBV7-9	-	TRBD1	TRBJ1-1	CASSLGQGLAAEAFF	TGTGCCAGCAGCTTAGGACAGGGATTAGCGGCTGAAGCTTTCTTT
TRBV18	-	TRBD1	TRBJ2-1	CASSPRGQGGINEQFF	TGTGCCAGCTCACCACGGGGACAGGGAGGTATCAATGAGCAGTTCTTC
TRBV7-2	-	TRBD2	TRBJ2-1	CASSLQAGGYNEQFF	TGTGCCAGCAGCTTACAAGCGGGAGGCTACAATGAGCAGTTCTTC
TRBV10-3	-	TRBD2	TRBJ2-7	CAISEKREGNEQYF	TGTGCCATCAGTGAAAAGCGGGAGGGAAACGAGCAGTACTTC
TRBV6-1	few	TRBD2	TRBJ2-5	CASSDGGTTFQETQYF	TGTGCCAGCAGTGATGGAGGGACTACATTCCAAGAGACCCAGTACTTC
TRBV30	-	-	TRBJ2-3	CAWSVTWEDTQYF	TGTGCCTGGAGTGTGACGTGGGAGGATACGCAGTATTTT